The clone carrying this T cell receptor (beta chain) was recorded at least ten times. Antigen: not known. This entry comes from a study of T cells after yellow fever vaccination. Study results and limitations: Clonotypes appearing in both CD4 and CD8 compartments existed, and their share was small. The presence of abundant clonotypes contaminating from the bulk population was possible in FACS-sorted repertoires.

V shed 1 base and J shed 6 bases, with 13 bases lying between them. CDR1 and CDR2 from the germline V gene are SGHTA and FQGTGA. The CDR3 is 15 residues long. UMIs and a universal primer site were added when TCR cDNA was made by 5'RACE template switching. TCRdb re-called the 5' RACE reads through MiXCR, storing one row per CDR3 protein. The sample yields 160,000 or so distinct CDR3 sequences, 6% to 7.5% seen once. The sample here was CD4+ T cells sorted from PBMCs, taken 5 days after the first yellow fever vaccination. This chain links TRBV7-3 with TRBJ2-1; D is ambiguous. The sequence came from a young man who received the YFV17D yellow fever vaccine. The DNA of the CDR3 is TGTGCCAGCAGCTTAAGACCCCGGCAGCTCAATGAGCAGTTCTTC. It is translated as CASSLRPRQLNEQFF.